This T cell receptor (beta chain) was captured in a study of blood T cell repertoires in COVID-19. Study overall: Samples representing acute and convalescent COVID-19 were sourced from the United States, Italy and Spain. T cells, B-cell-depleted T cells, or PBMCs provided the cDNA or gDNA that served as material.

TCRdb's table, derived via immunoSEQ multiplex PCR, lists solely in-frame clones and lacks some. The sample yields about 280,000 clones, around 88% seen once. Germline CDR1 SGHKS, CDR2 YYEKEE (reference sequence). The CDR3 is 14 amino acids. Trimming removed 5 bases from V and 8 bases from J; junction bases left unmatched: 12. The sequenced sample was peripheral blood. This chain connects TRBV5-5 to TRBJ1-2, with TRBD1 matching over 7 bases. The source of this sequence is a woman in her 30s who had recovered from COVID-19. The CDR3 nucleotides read TGTGCCAGCAGTAATGGGACAGCAGTATTCGGCTACACCTTC. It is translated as CASSNGTAVFGYTF.